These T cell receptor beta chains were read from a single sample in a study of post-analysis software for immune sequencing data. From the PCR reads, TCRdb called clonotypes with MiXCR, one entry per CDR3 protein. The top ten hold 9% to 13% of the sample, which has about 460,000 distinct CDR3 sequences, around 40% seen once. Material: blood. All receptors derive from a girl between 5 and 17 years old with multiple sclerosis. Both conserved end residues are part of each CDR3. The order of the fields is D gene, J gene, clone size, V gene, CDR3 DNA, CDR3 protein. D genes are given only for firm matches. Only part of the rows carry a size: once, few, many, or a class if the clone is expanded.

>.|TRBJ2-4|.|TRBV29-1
TGCAGCGTTGTTACCCAGGGGTATCTGGACATTCAGTACTTC
CSVVTQGYLDIQYF
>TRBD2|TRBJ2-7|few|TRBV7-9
TGTGCCAGCAGCTACGAGCGGGGGGGTTTCGAGCAGTACTTC
CASSYERGGFEQYF
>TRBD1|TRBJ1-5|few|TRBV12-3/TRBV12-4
TGTGCCAGCACTGGGACAGGACGCAATCAGCCCCAGCATTTT
CASTGTGRNQPQHF
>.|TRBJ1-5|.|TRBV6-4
TGTGCCAGCAGTGACTCGGAAGGACAGCCCCAGCATTTT
CASSDSEGQPQHF
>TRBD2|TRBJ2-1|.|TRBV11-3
TGTGCCAGCAGCCAAAGGGGCGGGAGTAGGGATGAGCAGTTCTTC
CASSQRGGSRDEQFF
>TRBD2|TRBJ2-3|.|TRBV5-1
TGCGCCAGCAGCCCCCCAGCGGGAGGGCGGGATACGCAGTATTTT
CASSPPAGGRDTQYF
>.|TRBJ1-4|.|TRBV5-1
TGCGCCAGCAGCTTGGAGCTACCTGCAACTAATGAAAAACTGTTTTTT
CASSLELPATNEKLFF
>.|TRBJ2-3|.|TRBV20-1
TGCAGTGCTAGAGAGCCATTTAGCGGGACAGGGGATACGCAGTATTTT
CSAREPFSGTGDTQYF
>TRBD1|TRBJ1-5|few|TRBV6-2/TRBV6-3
TGTGCCAGCAACAACGGACAGGGCACTCAGCCCCAGCATTTT
CASNNGQGTQPQHF
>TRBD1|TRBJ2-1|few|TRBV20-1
TGCAGTGCTAACGACAGGGGCAATGAGCAGTTCTTC
CSANDRGNEQFF
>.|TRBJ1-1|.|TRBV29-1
TGCAGCGTAGGGGCGCGGGGCGCTGAAGCTTTCTTT
CSVGARGAEAFF
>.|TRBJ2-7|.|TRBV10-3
TGTGCCATCAGTGAGACAATACTAGAGGGCTACGAGCAGTACTTC
CAISETILEGYEQYF
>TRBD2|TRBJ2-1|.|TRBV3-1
TGTGCCAGCAGCCAAGGACTGGCGGGAGGGGGGCAAGAGAATGAGCAGTTCTTC
CASSQGLAGGGQENEQFF
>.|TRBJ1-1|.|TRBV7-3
TGTGCCAGCAGCTTAAAGATGGGGGAGGGCACTGAAGCTTTCTTT
CASSLKMGEGTEAFF
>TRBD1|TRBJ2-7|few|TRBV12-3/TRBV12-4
TGTGCCAGCAGTTTTTGGGACAGGGTTTACGAGCAGTACTTC
CASSFWDRVYEQYF
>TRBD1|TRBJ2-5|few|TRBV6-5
TGTGCCAGCAGCCAGGGGACAGATCAAGAGACCCAGTACTTC
CASSQGTDQETQYF
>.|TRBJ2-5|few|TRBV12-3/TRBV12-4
TGTGCCAGCAGTTTGGGGACGACCCAGTACTTC
CASSLGTTQYF